Listed here are 5 T cell receptor beta chains from one sample, sequenced in a study of memory CD4+ T cells and cytomegalovirus serostatus. Method: immunoSEQ multiplex PCR; TCRdb's copy keeps in-frame clones and lacks some. The repertoire holds about 45,000 clones, with less than 85% as singletons. Single viable CD3+CD4+CD8-CD45RO+ cells were sorted as the memory CD4+ T cells. Sequenced input: memory CD4+ T cells from blood. These receptors all stem from an adult in good health and CMV-seronegative.

There are a few counts of this clone. The rearrangement joins TRBV28 to TRBJ1-1, with unresolved D. Germline CDR1 MDHEN, CDR2 SYDVKM. V dropped 0 bases and J dropped 4 bases, with 6 bases sitting between them. This CDR3 is 13 amino acids long. CDR3 nucleotides: TGTGCCAGCAGTTTATGGACGGTCACTGAAGCTTTCTTT. Its protein product is CASSLWTVTEAFF.

CDR3 bases: TGTGCCAGCAGTGAACTAGGGCTAGAGAGGAACAATGAGCAGTTCTTC. Encoded protein: CASSELGLERNNEQFF. The chain couples TRBV2 to TRBJ2-1; D is unclear. This CDR3 has 16 residues. Between the trimmed V and J ends, which lost 2 bases and 5 bases, there was a span of 16 bases. Germline V gene lookup returns CDR1 SNHLY and CDR2 FYNNEI.

The V call is TRBV5-1, the J call TRBJ2-1; D is perhaps TRBD2 (5 bases). The V gene lost 5 bases and the J gene lost 5 bases, with 11 bases spanning the gap. The germline CDR1 and CDR2 sequences are SGHRS and YFSETQ. The CDR3 runs 13 residues. For the CDR3, the DNA is TGCGCCAGCAGGCCGCAGGAGGACAATGAGCAGTTCTTC. Translation gives CASRPQEDNEQFF.

The chain couples TRBV5-1 to TRBJ2-7; 9 positions agree with TRBD1. The V segment lost 4 bases and the J segment 4 bases; nucleotides outside the gene matches: 6. CDR1 is SGHRS, CDR2 YFSETQ, per germline. The CDR3 has 14 residues. The CDR3 DNA follows: TGCGCCAGCAGCCGAGACGACAGGGGGTACGAGCAGTACTTC. It translates to CASSRDDRGYEQYF. Based on the CDR3 plus reference TRBV5-1 and TRBJ2-7, the full variable domain is KAGVTQTPRYLIKTRGQQVTLSCSPISGHRSVSWYQQTPGQGLQFLFEYFSETQRNKGNFPGRFSGRQFSNSRSEMNVSTLELGDSALYLCASSRDDRGYEQYFGPGTRLTVT.

This chain joins TRBV12-5 and TRBJ2-3; TRBD2 matches 12 bases. Germline loops: CDR1 LGHNT, CDR2 FRNRAP. Trimming at V came to 5 bases and at J to 6 bases, leaving 0 bases not matched to a gene. The length of the CDR3 is 13 residues. The CDR3 sequence: CASGTSGGDTQYF. The CDR3 DNA reads TGTGCTAGTGGTACTAGCGGGGGGGATACGCAGTATTTT.